What follows is one T cell receptor (beta chain) and its context. The germline V and J ends were trimmed by 0 bases and 4 bases, with 13 bases remaining between them. The CDR3 length is 15 residues. Germline assignment: CDR1 SGHRS and CDR2 YFSETQ. The repertoire was sequenced with immunoSEQ multiplex PCR; TCRdb's copy has only in-frame clones and lacks some. The sample holds about 69,000 clones, roughly 80% seen once. This sample stems from a study of blood T cell repertoires in COVID-19. About the research overall: Specimens from acute and convalescent COVID-19 originated in the United States, Italy and Spain. Nucleic acid was either cDNA or gDNA, and it came from T cells, B-cell-depleted T cells, or PBMCs.

The source material was peripheral blood. V gene TRBV5-1 combines with J gene TRBJ1-1; D is uncertain. This receptor was obtained from a man in his 60s with acute or convalescent COVID-19. The DNA for the CDR3 is TGCGCCAGCAGCTTGGGCGGGGTGGTTGGCACTGAAGCTTTCTTT. Residues: CASSLGGVVGTEAFF.